This TCR beta chain was captured in a study of shared clonotypes between healthy human individuals. Sorted-subset replicate PCRs used roughly 210 ng of genomic DNA. This amount corresponded to tens of thousands of T cell genomes. Produced via immunoSEQ multiplex PCR; TCRdb's table is partial and in-frame only. The table shows 1,100,000 or so clones, with 78% occurring only once. This CDR3 region has 14 residues. J lost 1 base, V lost 6 bases, and 2 bases had no gene match. Germline assignment: CDR1 MNHNS and CDR2 SASEGT. The chain is built from TRBV6-1 and TRBJ2-5, with 10 positions matching TRBD2. Sequenced sample: memory CD4+ T cells from PBMCs. Indicated subset: CD45RA-negative fraction. The clonotype was recovered from a man in his late teens or twenties in good health. Some clones in this sample may be carry-over from other donors' samples. CDR3 amino acids: CASRASGGQETQYF. The CDR3, as DNA: TGTGCCAGCAGAGCTAGCGGGGGCCAAGAGACCCAGTACTTC.